The 9 T cell receptor beta chains in this list originate from one sample, sequenced in a study of cytomegalovirus exposure and HLA in healthy donors. The study ran its PCR with 60 Vbeta and 13 Jbeta primers. Only in-frame clones appear in the TCRdb table, and some are missing; sequencing was by immunoSEQ multiplex PCR. Of fewer than 250,000 clones listed, around 75% are singletons. The sample comprised PBMCs. The receptors come from a woman under 40 in good health and CMV-seropositive.

This clone was counted between two and nine times. The rearrangement links TRBV28 to TRBJ2-7; TRBD1 might be the D (6 bases). The CDR3 sequence is 15 residues long. Germline V lookup: CDR1 MDHEN, CDR2 SYDVKM. Trimming left V 5 bases short and J 2 bases short, with 16 bases between. DNA for the CDR3: TGTGCCAGCAGTATACAAACAGGGCCCACCTACGAGCAGTACTTC. It translates to CASSIQTGPTYEQYF.

In this sample, this clone turned up many times. The chain carries TRBV6-4 and TRBJ2-1, with 12 bases fitting TRBD2. The CDR3 spans 16 residues. Germline assignment: CDR1 MRHNA and CDR2 SNTAGT. The junction had 4 bases not matched to a gene; V was cut back by 4 bases and J by 3 bases. The CDR3 loop is CASSVASGRGYNEQFF. The CDR3 coding sequence is TGTGCCAGCAGTGTGGCTAGCGGGAGGGGCTACAATGAGCAGTTCTTC.

The chain recombines TRBV19 with TRBJ2-7; D perhaps matches TRBD2 (6 bases). Trimming stripped 5 bases from V and 2 bases from J, with 10 bases between. This CDR3 contains 13 residues. Looked up from germline, CDR1 is LNHDA and CDR2 is SQIVND (reference sequence). The CDR3 loop reads CASSVSGPYEQYF. As DNA, the CDR3 is TGTGCCAGTAGTGTTAGCGGACCCTACGAGCAGTACTTC.

J is TRBJ1-6 and V is TRBV28; 10 bases agree with TRBD1. V lost 4 bases and J lost 10; bases outside the gene matches: 10. CDR1 MDHEN and CDR2 SYDVKM come from the germline V gene. The CDR3 length is 16 residues. CDR3 bases: TGTGCCAGCAGTTCCCGGGACAGGGGATTGAGGTCACCCCTCCACTTT. This sequence encodes CASSSRDRGLRSPLHF.

The chain recombines TRBV28 with TRBJ2-2; 11 nucleotides match TRBD2. The germline CDR1 and CDR2 sequences are MDHEN and SYDVKM. CDR3 length equals 17 residues. With 8 bases clipped from V and 4 bases from J, the junction kept 12 bases outside the gene matches. The CDR3 DNA follows: TGTGCCAGCGCCAAACTAGCGGGAGTTTCGGTCACCGGGGAGCTGTTTTTT. Amino acids: CASAKLAGVSVTGELFF.

This chain connects TRBV18 to TRBJ1-2, with TRBD1 as a possible D gene (6 bases). The CDR3 has 16 amino acids. Per germline, CDR1 KGHSH and CDR2 LQKENI. V was trimmed by 0 bases and J by 4 bases, leaving 15 bases between them. As DNA, the CDR3 is TGTGCCAGCTCACCACCAGGGTCACAGGGCACCTATGGCTACACCTTC. It codes for CASSPPGSQGTYGYTF. The complete variable domain, with remaining parts taken from reference TRBV18 and TRBJ1-2, reads NAGVMQNPRHLVRRRGQEARLRCSPMKGHSHVYWYRQLPEEGLKFMVYLQKENIIDESGMPKERFSAEFPKEGPSILRIQQVVRGDSAAYFCASSPPGSQGTYGYTFGSGTRLTVV.

The rearrangement joins TRBV5-4 to TRBJ1-1; D is unresolved. The CDR3 covers 13 residues. The V gene lost 2 bases and the J gene lost 1 base, with 6 bases spanning the gap. Germline CDR1 SGHNT, CDR2 YYREEE (reference sequence). CDR3 in amino acids: CASSFFGNTEAFF. CDR3 nucleotides: TGTGCCAGCAGCTTTTTCGGGAACACTGAAGCTTTCTTT.

Only one count was recorded for this clone. CDR3 region: CASSPNRGNQPQHF. CDR3 DNA: TGTGCCAGCAGTCCTAATAGGGGGAATCAGCCCCAGCATTTT. The V gene is TRBV27, the J gene TRBJ1-5, with a possible D match to TRBD1 (6 bases). V was pared by 5 bases and J by 4 bases, with 12 bases between. This CDR3 comprises 14 residues. Germline assignment: CDR1 MNHEY and CDR2 SMNVEV (reference sequence).

The genes are TRBV28 and TRBJ2-2; TRBD2 matches at 8 bases. Trimming removed 3 bases from V and 9 bases from J; junction bases left unmatched: 9. The germline V gene has CDR1 MDHEN and CDR2 SYDVKM. The CDR3 length is 15 residues. The CDR3 is CASSFPREGAWELFF. In DNA form, the CDR3 reads TGTGCCAGCAGTTTCCCCCGGGAGGGTGCCTGGGAGCTGTTTTTT.